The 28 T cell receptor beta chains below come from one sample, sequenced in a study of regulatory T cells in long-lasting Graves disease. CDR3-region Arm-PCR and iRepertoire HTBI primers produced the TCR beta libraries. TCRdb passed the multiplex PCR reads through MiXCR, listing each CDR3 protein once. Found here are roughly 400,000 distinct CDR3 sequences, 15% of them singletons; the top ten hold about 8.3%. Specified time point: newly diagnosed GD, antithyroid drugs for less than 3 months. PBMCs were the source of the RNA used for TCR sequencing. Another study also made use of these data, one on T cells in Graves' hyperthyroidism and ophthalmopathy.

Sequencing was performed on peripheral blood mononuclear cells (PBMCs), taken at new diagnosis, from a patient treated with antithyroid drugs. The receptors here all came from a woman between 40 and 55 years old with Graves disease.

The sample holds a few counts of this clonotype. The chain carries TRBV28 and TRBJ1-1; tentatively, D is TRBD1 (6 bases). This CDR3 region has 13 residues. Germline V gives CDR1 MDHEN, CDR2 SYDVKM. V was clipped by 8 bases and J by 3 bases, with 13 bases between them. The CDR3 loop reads CASGGGLDTEAFF. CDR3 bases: TGTGCCAGCGGGGGGGGGCTGGACACTGAAGCTTTCTTT.

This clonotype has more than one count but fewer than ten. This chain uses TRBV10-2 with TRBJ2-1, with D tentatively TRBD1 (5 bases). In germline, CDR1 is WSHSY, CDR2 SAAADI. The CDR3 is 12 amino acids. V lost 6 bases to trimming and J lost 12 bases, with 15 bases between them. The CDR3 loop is CASRLDTQTQFF. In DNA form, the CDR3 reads TGCGCCAGCAGACTGGACACCCAAACGCAGTTCTTC.

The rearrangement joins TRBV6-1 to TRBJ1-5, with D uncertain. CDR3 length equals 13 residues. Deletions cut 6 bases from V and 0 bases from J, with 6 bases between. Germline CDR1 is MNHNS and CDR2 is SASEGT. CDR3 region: CASRQYSNQPQHF. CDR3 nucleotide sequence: TGTGCCAGCAGACAGTATAGCAATCAGCCCCAGCATTTT.

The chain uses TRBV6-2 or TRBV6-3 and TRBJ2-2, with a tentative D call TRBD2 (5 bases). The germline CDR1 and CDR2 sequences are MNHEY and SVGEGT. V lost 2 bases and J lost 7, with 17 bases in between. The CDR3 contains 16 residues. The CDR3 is CASSYAPRRDGGELFF. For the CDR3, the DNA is TGTGCCAGCAGTTACGCACCCCGCCGGGATGGCGGGGAGCTGTTTTTT.

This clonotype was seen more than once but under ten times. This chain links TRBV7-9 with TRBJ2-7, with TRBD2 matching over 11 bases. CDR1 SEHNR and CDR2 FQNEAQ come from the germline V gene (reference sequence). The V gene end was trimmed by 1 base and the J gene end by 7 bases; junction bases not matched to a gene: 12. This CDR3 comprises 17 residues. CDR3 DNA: TGTGCCAGCAGCTTAGGGGGCCCGACTAGCGGGACCTCTGAGCAGTACTTC. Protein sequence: CASSLGGPTSGTSEQYF.

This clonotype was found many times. The chain's CDR3 is CASSALGREGQGEQFF. The DNA of the CDR3 is TGTGCCAGCAGTGCCCTTGGGCGGGAGGGCCAGGGTGAGCAGTTCTTC. The chain joins TRBV2 to TRBJ2-1; 9 positions agree with TRBD2. This CDR3 has 16 residues. Germline CDR1 SNHLY, CDR2 FYNNEI. V lost 4 bases, J lost 9 bases, and 13 bases stayed unmatched.

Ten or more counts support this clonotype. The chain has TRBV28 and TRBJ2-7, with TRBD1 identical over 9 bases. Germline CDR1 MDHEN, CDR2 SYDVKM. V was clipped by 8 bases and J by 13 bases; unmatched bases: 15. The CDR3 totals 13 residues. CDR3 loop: CASYTVQDRGLYF. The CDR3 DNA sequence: TGTGCCAGCTACACGGTCCAGGACAGGGGCCTTTACTTC.

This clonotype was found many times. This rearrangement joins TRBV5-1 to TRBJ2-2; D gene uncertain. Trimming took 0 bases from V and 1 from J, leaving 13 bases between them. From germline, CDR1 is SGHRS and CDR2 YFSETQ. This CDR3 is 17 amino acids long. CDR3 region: CASSLVPMVGNTGELFF. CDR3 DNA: TGCGCCAGCAGCTTGGTGCCGATGGTTGGGAACACCGGGGAGCTGTTTTTT.

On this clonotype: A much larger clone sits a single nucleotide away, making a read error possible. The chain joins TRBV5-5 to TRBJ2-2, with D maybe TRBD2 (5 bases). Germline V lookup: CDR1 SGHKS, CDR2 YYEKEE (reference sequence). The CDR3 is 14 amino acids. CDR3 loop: CASSWKGETGELCF. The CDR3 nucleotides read TGCGCCAGCAGTTGGAAGGGAGAAACCGGGGAGCTGTGTTTT.

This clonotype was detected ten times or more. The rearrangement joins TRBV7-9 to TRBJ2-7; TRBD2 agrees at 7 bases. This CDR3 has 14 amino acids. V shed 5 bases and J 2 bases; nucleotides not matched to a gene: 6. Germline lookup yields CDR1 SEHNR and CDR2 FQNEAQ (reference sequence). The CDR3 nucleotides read TGTGCCAGCAGCCCGGGAGGTTCTACCTACGAGCAGTACTTC. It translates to CASSPGGSTYEQYF.

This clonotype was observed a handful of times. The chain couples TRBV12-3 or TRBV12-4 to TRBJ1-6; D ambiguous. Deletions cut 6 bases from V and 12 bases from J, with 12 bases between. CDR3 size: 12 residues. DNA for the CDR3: TGTGCCAGCAGCCATCGGGAAGGACCCCTCCACTTT. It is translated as CASSHREGPLHF.

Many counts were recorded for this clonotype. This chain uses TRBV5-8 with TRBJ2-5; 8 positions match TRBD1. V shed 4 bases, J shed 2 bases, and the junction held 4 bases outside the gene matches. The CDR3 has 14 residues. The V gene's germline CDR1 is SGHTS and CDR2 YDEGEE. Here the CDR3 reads CASSAWTGQETQYF. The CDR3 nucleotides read TGTGCCAGCAGCGCCTGGACAGGGCAAGAGACCCAGTACTTC.

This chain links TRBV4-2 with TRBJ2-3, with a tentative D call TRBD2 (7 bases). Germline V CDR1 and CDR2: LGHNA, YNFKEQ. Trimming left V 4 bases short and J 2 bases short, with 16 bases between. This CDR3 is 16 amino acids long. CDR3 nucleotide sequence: TGTGCCAGCAGCCCTCGGGGGGCGCGGGTCACAGATACGCAGTATTTT. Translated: CASSPRGARVTDTQYF.

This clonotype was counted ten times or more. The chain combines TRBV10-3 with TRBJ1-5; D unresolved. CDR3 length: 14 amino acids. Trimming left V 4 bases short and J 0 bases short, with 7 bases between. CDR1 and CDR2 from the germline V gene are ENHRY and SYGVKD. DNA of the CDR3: TGTGCCATCAGTGTGACACCTAGCAATCAGCCCCAGCATTTT. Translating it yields CAISVTPSNQPQHF.

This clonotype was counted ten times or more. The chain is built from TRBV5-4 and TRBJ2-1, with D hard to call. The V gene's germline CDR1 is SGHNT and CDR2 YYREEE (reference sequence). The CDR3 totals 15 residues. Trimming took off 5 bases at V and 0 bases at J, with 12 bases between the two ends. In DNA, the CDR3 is TGTGCCAGCAGGTTACTGGTGAGCTCCTACAATGAGCAGTTCTTC. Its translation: CASRLLVSSYNEQFF.

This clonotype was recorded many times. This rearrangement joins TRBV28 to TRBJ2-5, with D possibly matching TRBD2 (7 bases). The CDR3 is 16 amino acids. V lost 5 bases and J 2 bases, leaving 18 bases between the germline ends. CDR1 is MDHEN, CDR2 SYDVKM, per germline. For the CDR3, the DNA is TGTGCCAGCAGTCCACACGGGGGGCTCAATCAAGAGACCCAGTACTTC. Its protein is CASSPHGGLNQETQYF.

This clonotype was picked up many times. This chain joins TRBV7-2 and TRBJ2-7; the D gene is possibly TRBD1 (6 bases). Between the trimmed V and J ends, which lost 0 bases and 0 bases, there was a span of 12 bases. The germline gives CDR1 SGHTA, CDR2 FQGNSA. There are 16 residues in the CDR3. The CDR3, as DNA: TGTGCCAGCAGCTTAGCGGGGACATACCCCTCCTACGAGCAGTACTTC. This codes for CASSLAGTYPSYEQYF.

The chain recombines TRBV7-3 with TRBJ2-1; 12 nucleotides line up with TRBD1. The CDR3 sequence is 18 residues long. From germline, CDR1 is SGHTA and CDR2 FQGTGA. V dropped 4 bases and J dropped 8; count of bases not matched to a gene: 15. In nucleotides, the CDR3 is TGTGCCAGCAGCTCTCGGAGGGGCGGGGACAGGGGGCGCGATGAGCAGTTCTTC. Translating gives CASSSRRGGDRGRDEQFF. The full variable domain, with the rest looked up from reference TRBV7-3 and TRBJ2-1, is GAGVSQTPSNKVTEKGKYVELRCDPISGHTALYWYRQSLGQGPEFLIYFQGTGAADDSGLPNDRFFAVRPEGSVSTLKIQRTERGDSAVYLCASSSRRGGDRGRDEQFFGPGTRLTVL.

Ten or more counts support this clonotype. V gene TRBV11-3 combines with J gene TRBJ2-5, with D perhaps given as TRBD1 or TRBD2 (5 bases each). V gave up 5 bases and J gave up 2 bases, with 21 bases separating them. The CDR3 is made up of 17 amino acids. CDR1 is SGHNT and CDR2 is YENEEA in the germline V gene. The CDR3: CASSHRLTVGRQETQYF. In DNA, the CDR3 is TGTGCCAGCAGCCACCGCCTGACAGTGGGGAGACAAGAGACCCAGTACTTC. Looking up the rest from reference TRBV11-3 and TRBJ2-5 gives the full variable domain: EAGVVQSPRYKIIEKKQPVAFWCNPISGHNTLYWYLQNLGQGPELLIRYENEEAVDDSQLPKDRFSAERLKGVDSTLKIQPAELGDSAVYLCASSHRLTVGRQETQYFGPGTRLLVL.

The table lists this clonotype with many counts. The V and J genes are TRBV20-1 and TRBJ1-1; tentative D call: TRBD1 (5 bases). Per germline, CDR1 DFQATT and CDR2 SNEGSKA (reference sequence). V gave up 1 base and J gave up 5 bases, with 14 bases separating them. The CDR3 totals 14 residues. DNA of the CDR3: TGCAGTGCTAGAGGCCTGGGACGGGGGACTGAAGCTTTCTTT. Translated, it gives CSARGLGRGTEAFF.

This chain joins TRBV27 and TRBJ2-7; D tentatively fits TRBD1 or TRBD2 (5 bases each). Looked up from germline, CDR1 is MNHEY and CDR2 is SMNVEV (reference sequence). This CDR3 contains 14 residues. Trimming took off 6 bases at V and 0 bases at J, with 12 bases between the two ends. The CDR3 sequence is CASSPIGTSYEQYF. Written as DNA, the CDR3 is TGTGCCAGCAGCCCGATCGGGACCTCCTACGAGCAGTACTTC.

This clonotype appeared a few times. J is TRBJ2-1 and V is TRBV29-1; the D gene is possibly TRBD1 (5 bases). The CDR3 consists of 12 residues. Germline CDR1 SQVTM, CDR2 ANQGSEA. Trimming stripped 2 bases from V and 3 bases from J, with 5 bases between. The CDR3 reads CSVEQGYNEQFF. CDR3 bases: TGCAGCGTTGAACAGGGCTACAATGAGCAGTTCTTC.

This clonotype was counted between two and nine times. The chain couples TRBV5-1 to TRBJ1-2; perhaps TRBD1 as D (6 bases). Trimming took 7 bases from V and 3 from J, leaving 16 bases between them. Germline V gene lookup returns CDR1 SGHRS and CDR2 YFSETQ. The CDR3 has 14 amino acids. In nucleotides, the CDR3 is TGCGCCAGCGGCCTATCGACAGGCGACTATGGCTACACCTTC. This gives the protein CASGLSTGDYGYTF.

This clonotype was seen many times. The CDR3: CASSPVFEGDEQFF. CDR3 DNA sequence: TGTGCCAGCTCACCCGTTTTTGAGGGCGATGAGCAGTTCTTC. This chain connects TRBV18 to TRBJ2-1; possible D gene TRBD2, 5 bases. CDR3 length equals 14 residues. Trimming took 3 bases from V and 8 from J, leaving 14 bases between them. Germline-derived CDR1 and CDR2 are KGHSH and LQKENI.

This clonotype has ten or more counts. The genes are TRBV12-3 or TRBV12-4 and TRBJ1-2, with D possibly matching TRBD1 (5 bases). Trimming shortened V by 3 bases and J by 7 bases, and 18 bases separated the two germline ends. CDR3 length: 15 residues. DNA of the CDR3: TGTGCCAGCAGTTTGGGGGGAGGCACAAGGTCTGGCTACACCTTC. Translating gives CASSLGGGTRSGYTF.

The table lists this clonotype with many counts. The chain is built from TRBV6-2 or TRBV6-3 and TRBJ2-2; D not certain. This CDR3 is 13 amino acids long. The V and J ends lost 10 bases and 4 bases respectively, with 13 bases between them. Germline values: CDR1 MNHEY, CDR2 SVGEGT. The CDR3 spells CATRAGFTGELFF. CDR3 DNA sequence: TGTGCCACCCGAGCAGGTTTCACCGGGGAGCTGTTTTTT.

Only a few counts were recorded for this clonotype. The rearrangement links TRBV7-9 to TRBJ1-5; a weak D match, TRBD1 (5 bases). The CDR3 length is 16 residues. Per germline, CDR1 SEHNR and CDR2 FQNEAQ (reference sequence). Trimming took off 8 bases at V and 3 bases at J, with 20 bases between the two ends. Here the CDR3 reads CASGDTRDGHNQPQHF. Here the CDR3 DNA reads TGTGCCAGCGGAGACACCCGGGACGGACACAATCAGCCCCAGCATTTT.

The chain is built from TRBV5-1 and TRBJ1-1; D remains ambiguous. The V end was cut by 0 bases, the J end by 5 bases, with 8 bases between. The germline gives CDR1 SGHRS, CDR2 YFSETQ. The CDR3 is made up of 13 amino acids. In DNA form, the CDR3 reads TGCGCCAGCAGCTTGGCCAGTAAGACTGAAGCTTTCTTT. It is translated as CASSLASKTEAFF.